This is a list of T cell receptor beta chains from one sample in a study of cytotoxic CD8 clonotypes in ibrutinib-treated CLL. Profiling relied on immunoSEQ multiplex PCR, and the TCRdb table lists in-frame clones only, not all of them. The sample records around 200,000 clones, just over 70% being singletons. Sample: PBMCs, taken after 12 months of ibrutinib treatment. The receptor set was obtained from a human donor with chronic lymphocytic leukemia. The CDR3 runs from the conserved cysteine through the conserved F or W. Fields, in order: D gene, J gene, V gene, clone size, CDR3 protein, CDR3 DNA. The D gene is left open where the match is weak. Clone sizes are given selectively: once, few, many, or a class where the clone is expanded.

d_gene: TRBD2
j_gene: TRBJ2-7
v_gene: TRBV19
abundance: -
CDR3aa: CASSIGLTSGRGEQYF
CDR3nt: TGTGCCAGTAGTATAGGCCTAACTAGCGGAAGAGGCGAGCAGTACTTC

d_gene: -
j_gene: TRBJ2-1
v_gene: TRBV19
abundance: -
CDR3aa: CASSPQVSSYNEQFF
CDR3nt: TGTGCCAGTAGTCCACAGGTTAGCTCCTACAATGAGCAGTTCTTC

d_gene: -
j_gene: TRBJ1-1
v_gene: TRBV6-1
abundance: -
CDR3aa: CASSSQVLTEAFF
CDR3nt: TGTGCCAGCAGTTCACAGGTCCTTACGGAAGCTTTCTTT

d_gene: TRBD1
j_gene: TRBJ2-1
v_gene: TRBV29-1
abundance: -
CDR3aa: CSARAMARGLRNEQFF
CDR3nt: TGCAGCGCGAGGGCGATGGCCAGGGGGCTACGCAATGAGCAGTTCTTC

d_gene: -
j_gene: TRBJ1-5
v_gene: TRBV18
abundance: -
CDR3aa: CASSIGYSNQPQHF
CDR3nt: TGTGCCAGCTCAATAGGTTATAGCAATCAGCCCCAGCATTTT

d_gene: -
j_gene: TRBJ2-1
v_gene: TRBV5-6
abundance: -
CDR3aa: CASTTSDDEQFF
CDR3nt: TGTGCCAGCACGACCTCGGACGATGAGCAGTTCTTC

d_gene: -
j_gene: TRBJ1-1
v_gene: TRBV19
abundance: once
CDR3aa: CASTSHQGSTEAFF
CDR3nt: TGTGCCAGTACCTCGCACCAGGGAAGCACTGAAGCTTTCTTT

d_gene: TRBD1
j_gene: TRBJ1-2
v_gene: TRBV13
abundance: -
CDR3aa: CASSMGQGDYGYTF
CDR3nt: TGTGCCAGCAGCATGGGACAGGGTGACTATGGCTACACCTTC

d_gene: -
j_gene: TRBJ1-5
v_gene: TRBV28
abundance: -
CDR3aa: CASSLRRGGPPGNQPQHF
CDR3nt: TGTGCCAGCAGTTTGCGTCGAGGAGGGCCCCCGGGCAATCAGCCCCAGCATTTT

d_gene: -
j_gene: TRBJ2-7
v_gene: TRBV19
abundance: -
CDR3aa: CASSPPGTTEQYF
CDR3nt: TGTGCCAGTAGTCCCCCAGGCACCACCGAGCAGTACTTC

d_gene: TRBD1
j_gene: TRBJ1-2
v_gene: TRBV29-1
abundance: -
CDR3aa: CSVEVIGVEDRGRGKNGYTF
CDR3nt: TGCAGCGTTGAAGTGATTGGCGTGGAGGACAGGGGGCGCGGGAAAAATGGCTACACCTTC

d_gene: -
j_gene: TRBJ1-1
v_gene: TRBV7-2
abundance: few
CDR3aa: CASSLAPGLNTEAFF
CDR3nt: TGTGCCAGCAGCTTAGCGCCGGGATTAAACACTGAAGCTTTCTTT

d_gene: -
j_gene: TRBJ1-1
v_gene: TRBV18
abundance: -
CDR3aa: CASSPRWGSDTEAFF
CDR3nt: TGTGCCAGCTCACCAAGGTGGGGGTCGGACACTGAAGCTTTCTTT

d_gene: TRBD1
j_gene: TRBJ2-5
v_gene: TRBV6-5
abundance: -
CDR3aa: CASRGQGARGTQYF
CDR3nt: TGTGCCAGCAGGGGACAGGGGGCGAGAGGGACCCAGTACTTC

d_gene: TRBD2
j_gene: TRBJ2-7
v_gene: TRBV7-9
abundance: -
CDR3aa: CASSFMGTSGSYEQYF
CDR3nt: TGTGCCAGCAGCTTTATGGGGACTAGCGGCTCCTACGAGCAGTACTTC